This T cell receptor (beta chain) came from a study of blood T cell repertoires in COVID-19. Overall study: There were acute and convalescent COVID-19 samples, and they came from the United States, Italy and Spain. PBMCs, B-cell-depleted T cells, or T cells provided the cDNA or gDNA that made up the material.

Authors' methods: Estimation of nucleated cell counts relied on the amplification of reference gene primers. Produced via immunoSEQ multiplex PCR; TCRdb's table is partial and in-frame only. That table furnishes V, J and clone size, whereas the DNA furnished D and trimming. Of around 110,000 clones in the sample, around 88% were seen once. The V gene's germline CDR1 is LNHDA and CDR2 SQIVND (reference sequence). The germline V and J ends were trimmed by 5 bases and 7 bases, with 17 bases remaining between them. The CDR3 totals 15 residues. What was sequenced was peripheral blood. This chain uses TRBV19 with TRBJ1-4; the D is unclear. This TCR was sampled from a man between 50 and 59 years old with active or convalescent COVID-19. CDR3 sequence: CASSPWISSGEKLFF. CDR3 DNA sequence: TGTGCCAGTAGTCCTTGGATCTCATCGGGTGAAAAACTGTTTTTT.